What follows are 21 T cell receptor beta chains derived from one specimen sequenced in a study of T cell responses to AZD1222 COVID-19 vaccine. The assay was immunoSEQ multiplex PCR, and TCRdb's table has in-frame clones only and misses some. The sample shows around 140,000 clones, about 90% of them seen only once. Here the sequenced sample was peripheral blood, taken on day 0 of AZD1222 vaccination. The source is an adult in good health.

V is TRBV6-5 and J is TRBJ2-5, with 10 bases fitting TRBD1. This CDR3 has 14 amino acids. Germline CDR1 and CDR2: MNHEY and SVGAGI. The junction had 6 bases not matched to a gene; V was cut back by 6 bases and J by 5 bases. The CDR3, as DNA: TGTGCCAGCAGCGACAGGGGGCGAGGGGAGACCCAGTACTTC. This encodes CASSDRGRGETQYF.

This sequence joins TRBV9 and TRBJ2-1; either TRBD1 or TRBD2 may supply D (7 bases each). Between the trimmed V and J ends, which lost 0 bases and 2 bases, there was a span of 15 bases. Germline lookup yields CDR1 SGDLS and CDR2 YYNGEE. This CDR3 spans 17 amino acids. CDR3 protein: CASSVESAGGAYNEQFF. For the CDR3, the DNA is TGTGCCAGCAGCGTAGAGAGCGCAGGGGGGGCCTACAATGAGCAGTTCTTC.

This clone was counted a few times. Other DNA sequences of this sample code for an identical CDR3. The chain is built from TRBV5-1 and TRBJ2-7; TRBD2 matches 8 bases. From germline, CDR1 is SGHRS and CDR2 YFSETQ. The CDR3 contains 14 residues. With 1 base clipped from V and 0 bases from J, the junction kept 0 bases outside the gene matches. The CDR3 sequence is CASSLSGGSYEQYF. In DNA, the CDR3 is TGCGCCAGCAGCTTGAGCGGGGGCTCCTACGAGCAGTACTTC.

The chain is built from TRBV9 and TRBJ2-7; TRBD1 matches at 9 bases. The V and J ends lost 4 bases and 5 bases, in that order; junction bases with no gene match: 10. From germline, CDR1 is SGDLS and CDR2 YYNGEE. The CDR3 length is 15 residues. The CDR3 nucleotides are TGTGCCAGCAGCTTCCGGGACAGGGAAGGCGACGAGCAGTACTTC. Protein product: CASSFRDREGDEQYF. The full variable domain, in which reference TRBV9 and TRBJ2-7 provide the parts outside the CDR3, is DSGVTQTPKHLITATGQRVTLRCSPRSGDLSVYWYQQSLDQGLQFLIQYYNGEERAKGNILERFSAQQFPDLHSELNLSSLELGDSALYFCASSFRDREGDEQYFGPGTRLTVT.

The genes are TRBV19 and TRBJ1-2; 7 bases agree with TRBD1. J gave up 7 bases and V 2 bases, and 7 bases lay outside the gene matches. Looked up from germline, CDR1 is LNHDA and CDR2 is SQIVND (reference sequence). This CDR3 is 14 amino acids long. CDR3 residues: CASSILGGASGYTF. CDR3 DNA sequence: TGTGCCAGTAGTATACTAGGGGGCGCGTCTGGCTACACCTTC.

The V call is TRBV27, the J call TRBJ1-2; 10 nucleotides match TRBD1. Germline trimming cut 6 bases from V and 4 bases from J; bases unmatched to any gene: 17. This CDR3 region has 18 residues. Germline-derived CDR1 and CDR2 are MNHEY and SMNVEV (reference sequence). The CDR3 region is CASSRMTGGDRILYGYTF. CDR3 in DNA: TGTGCCAGCAGCCGCATGACAGGGGGCGATAGGATACTCTATGGCTACACCTTC.

In its sample, this clone was seen once. The V and J genes are TRBV30 and TRBJ2-7; 7 bases are shared with TRBD1. The V gene end was trimmed by 8 bases and the J gene end by 2 bases; junction bases not matched to a gene: 3. Germline V lookup: CDR1 GTSNPN, CDR2 SVGIG (reference sequence). The CDR3 has 11 amino acids. CDR3 nucleotide sequence: TGTGCCGGGGACAGTGCCTACGAGCAGTACTTC. It codes for CAGDSAYEQYF.

This clone showed up just once. J is TRBJ2-3 and V is TRBV3-1 (or the pseudogene TRBV3-2), with 8 nucleotides matching TRBD1. V lost 4 bases, J lost 3 bases, and 9 bases stayed unmatched. Per germline, CDR1 LGHDT and CDR2 YNNKEL (reference sequence). The CDR3 is 16 amino acids. The CDR3 nucleotides are TGTGCCAGCAGCCTCCGGACAGGGCGGCGGACAGATACGCAGTATTTT. Translated: CASSLRTGRRTDTQYF.

The J gene is TRBJ2-5, the V gene TRBV5-5; D is ambiguous. Germline CDR1 SGHKS, CDR2 YYEKEE (reference sequence). V was shortened by 0 bases and J by 0 bases, with 9 bases between the two germline ends. The CDR3 loop spans 15 amino acids. The CDR3 loop is CASSLVNWYQETQYF. In nucleotides, the CDR3 is TGTGCCAGCAGCTTGGTCAACTGGTACCAAGAGACCCAGTACTTC.

CDR3 amino acids: CASSLQGGKLFF. The CDR3 DNA follows: TGTGCCAGCAGCCTTCAGGGAGGAAAACTGTTTTTT. This chain uses TRBV6-2 or TRBV6-3 with TRBJ1-4, with TRBD1 as a possible D gene (5 bases). The CDR3 sequence is 12 residues long. The V gene lost 6 bases and the J gene lost 10 bases, with 12 bases spanning the gap. Germline CDR1 and CDR2: MNHEY and SVGEGT.

J is TRBJ1-1 and V is TRBV6-1; D gene unclear. Germline loops: CDR1 MNHNS, CDR2 SASEGT. The CDR3 totals 14 residues. Trimming took off 1 base at V and 4 bases at J, with 10 bases between the two ends. The CDR3 loop reads CASSEGWGGTEAFF. As DNA, the CDR3 is TGTGCCAGCAGTGAAGGATGGGGTGGCACTGAAGCTTTCTTT.

The V and J genes are TRBV29-1 and TRBJ2-1; D call uncertain. Trimming removed 2 bases from V and 0 bases from J, with 17 bases in between. The CDR3 sequence is 17 residues long. From germline, CDR1 is SQVTM and CDR2 ANQGSEA. The DNA for the CDR3 is TGCAGCGTTGAAAAATTGAGAAGTTCGAGCTCCTACAATGAGCAGTTCTTC. Translation: CSVEKLRSSSSYNEQFF.

This clone was counted between two and nine times. This rearrangement joins TRBV30 to TRBJ1-5; D uncertain. Trimming left V 0 bases short and J 2 bases short, with 20 bases between. This CDR3 spans 18 amino acids. Germline V gene lookup returns CDR1 GTSNPN and CDR2 SVGIG (reference sequence). CDR3 protein: CAWSVSQTLRVGNQPQHF. CDR3 nucleotide sequence: TGTGCCTGGAGTGTAAGCCAGACGCTGAGGGTGGGCAATCAGCCCCAGCATTTT.

The V and J genes are TRBV6-2 or TRBV6-3 and TRBJ2-3; D call uncertain. The CDR3 is made up of 15 amino acids. V lost 0 bases and J lost 4, with 11 bases in between. CDR1 and CDR2 from the germline V gene are MNHEY and SVGEGT. CDR3 residues: CASSYSGWLADTQYF. Here the CDR3 DNA reads TGTGCCAGCAGTTACTCGGGGTGGCTGGCAGATACGCAGTATTTT.

The gene calls are TRBV2 and TRBJ2-7; tentatively, D is TRBD1 (5 bases). Trimming stripped 2 bases from V and 10 bases from J, with 18 bases between. Germline CDR1 and CDR2: SNHLY and FYNNEI. There are 14 residues in the CDR3. CDR3 sequence reads: CASSERGTPSFQYF. Here the CDR3 DNA reads TGTGCCAGCAGTGAAAGGGGTACACCCTCTTTTCAGTACTTC.

This clone came up once. J is TRBJ1-2 and V is TRBV7-2; D possibly corresponds to TRBD1 (6 bases). The CDR3 extends over 13 amino acids. V was shortened by 3 bases and J by 6 bases, with 11 bases between the two germline ends. CDR1 and CDR2 (germline): SGHTA, FQGNSA. For the CDR3, the DNA is TGTGCCAGCAGCTTTGAGGGGGGGAATGGCTACACCTTC. Its protein product is CASSFEGGNGYTF.

The J gene is TRBJ1-1, the V gene TRBV30, with D unclear. V was trimmed by 3 bases and J by 6 bases, leaving 14 bases between them. Per germline, CDR1 GTSNPN and CDR2 SVGIG (reference sequence). The CDR3 is 13 amino acids. The CDR3 nucleotides are TGTGCCTGGAGATCCGGGAATTACGCTGAAGCTTTCTTT. Translated: CAWRSGNYAEAFF.

The rearrangement links TRBV27 to TRBJ1-2; maybe TRBD1 (5 bases). Trimming took off 0 bases at V and 5 bases at J, with 10 bases between the two ends. The CDR3 is 14 residues long. CDR1 is MNHEY and CDR2 is SMNVEV in the germline V gene (reference sequence). The CDR3 here is CASSLSGGVYGYTF. DNA of the CDR3: TGTGCCAGCAGTTTATCGGGGGGGGTGTATGGCTACACCTTC.

This chain connects TRBV25-1 to TRBJ1-6; possible D gene TRBD1, 6 bases. This CDR3 is built from 14 residues. The germline gives CDR1 MGHDK, CDR2 SYGVNS. Trimming shortened V by 6 bases and J by 2 bases, and 8 bases separated the two germline ends. CDR3 loop: CASSRTAYNSPLHF. CDR3 DNA: TGTGCCAGCAGCCGGACAGCCTATAATTCACCCCTCCACTTT.

This clone was seen just once. V and J are TRBV9 and TRBJ1-1; weak D call: TRBD1 (6 bases). With 0 bases removed from V and 6 bases from J, the gap between germline ends came to 15 bases. This CDR3 comprises 15 residues. CDR1 SGDLS and CDR2 YYNGEE come from the germline V gene. The CDR3 nucleotides are TGTGCCAGCAGCGTAGTGGGGGGACAAAGCGCTGAAGCTTTCTTT. It yields the protein CASSVVGGQSAEAFF.

CDR3 nucleotides: TGTGCCAGCAGCTTGGGACTAGCCTCAGATACGCAGTATTTT. It specifies CASSLGLASDTQYF. This chain uses TRBV5-6 with TRBJ2-3, with 7 positions matching TRBD2. Germline V gives CDR1 SGHDT, CDR2 YYEEEE. This CDR3 has 14 amino acids. Losses at the gene ends were 0 bases for V and 4 bases for J; bases not matched to a gene: 2.